This T cell receptor beta chain was captured in a study of cytomegalovirus exposure and HLA in healthy donors. The PCR contained 60 Vbeta and 13 Jbeta primers. Generated by immunoSEQ multiplex PCR, the TCRdb table keeps only in-frame clones and is missing some. The sample holds 140,000 or so clones, more than 70% seen once. The CDR3 has 15 amino acids. Germline V CDR1 and CDR2: KGHSH, LQKENI. The V and J ends lost 1 base and 0 bases respectively, with 10 bases between them. Sequencing was done on a sample of PBMCs. This TCR came from a woman aged 35 to 49 in good health and CMV-seronegative. V gene TRBV18 combines with J gene TRBJ2-7; TRBD1 is a possible D gene (5 bases). The CDR3 here is CASSPQLQASYEQYF. For the CDR3, the DNA is TGTGCCAGCTCACCACAGTTACAGGCCTCCTACGAGCAGTACTTC.